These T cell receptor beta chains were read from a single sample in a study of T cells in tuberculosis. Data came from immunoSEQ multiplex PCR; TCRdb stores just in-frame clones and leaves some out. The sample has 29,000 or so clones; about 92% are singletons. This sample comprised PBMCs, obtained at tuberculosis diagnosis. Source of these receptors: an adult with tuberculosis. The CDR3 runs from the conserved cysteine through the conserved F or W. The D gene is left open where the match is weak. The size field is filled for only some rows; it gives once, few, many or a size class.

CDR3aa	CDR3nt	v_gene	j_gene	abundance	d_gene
CASSVDGRYIGELFF	TGTGCCAGCAGCGTAGACGGGAGGTATATCGGGGAGCTGTTTTTT	TRBV9	TRBJ2-2	NA	TRBD2
CASSPTSGSISDTQYF	TGTGCCAGCAGCCCAACTAGCGGGAGTATTTCGGATACGCAGTATTTT	TRBV9	TRBJ2-3	NA	TRBD2
CATSRDTQGATGYTF	TGTGCCACCAGCAGAGATACGCAGGGGGCGACTGGCTACACCTTC	TRBV15	TRBJ1-2	NA	TRBD1
CASSLWGGHPFF	TGTGCCAGCAGCCTCTGGGGAGGGCACCCTTTCTTT	TRBV11-2	TRBJ1-1	NA	NA
CASSSTGTGELFF	TGTGCCAGCAGCTCGACTGGCACCGGGGAGCTGTTTTTT	TRBV7-2	TRBJ2-2	NA	NA
CASSLRGQGTDTQYF	TGTGCCAGCAGCTTAAGGGGGCAGGGCACAGATACGCAGTATTTT	TRBV7-3	TRBJ2-3	NA	NA
CASSEAGTALTYEQYF	TGTGCCAGCAGTGAGGCAGGGACAGCGCTCACCTACGAGCAGTACTTC	TRBV25-1	TRBJ2-7	NA	TRBD1
CASSRDTQETQYF	TGTGCCAGCAGTCGGGACACCCAAGAGACCCAGTACTTC	TRBV27	TRBJ2-5	NA	NA
CASSLEAGGGTGELFF	TGTGCCAGCAGCTTAGAAGCGGGAGGAGGCACCGGGGAGCTGTTTTTT	TRBV7-9	TRBJ2-2	NA	TRBD2
CSGGTSNEQFF	TGCAGCGGCGGGACCTCCAATGAGCAGTTCTTC	TRBV29-1	TRBJ2-1	NA	NA
CASSLMAGGPGGELFF	TGCGCCAGCAGTCTTATGGCGGGAGGGCCTGGCGGGGAGCTGTTTTTT	TRBV5-1	TRBJ2-2	NA	TRBD2
CASSIIAEGYGYTF	TGTGCCAGTAGTATTATCGCGGAGGGCTATGGCTACACCTTC	TRBV19	TRBJ1-2	NA	NA
CASSQRSESSYNEQFF	TGCGCCAGCAGCCAACGTAGCGAGAGCTCCTACAATGAGCAGTTCTTC	TRBV4-3	TRBJ2-1	NA	NA
CASSKAGGNSGELFF	TGTGCCAGCTCCAAAGCAGGGGGCAACTCCGGGGAGCTGTTTTTT	TRBV18	TRBJ2-2	NA	TRBD1
CASSLSQANTEAFF	TGTGCCAGCAGTTTATCCCAGGCGAACACTGAAGCTTTCTTT	TRBV28	TRBJ1-1	NA	NA
CASSLSGGETQYF	TGCGCCAGCAGCTTGTCGGGAGGAGAGACCCAGTACTTC	TRBV5-1	TRBJ2-5	NA	TRBD2
CASSEEGAAFYNEQFF	TGTGCCAGCAGTGAAGAGGGAGCGGCTTTCTACAATGAGCAGTTCTTC	TRBV6-1	TRBJ2-1	NA	NA
CASSPQPNNQPQHF	TGTGCCAGCTCACCACAGCCAAACAATCAGCCCCAGCATTTT	TRBV18	TRBJ1-5	once	NA
CASSLSVAFSLNNEQFF	TGTGCCAGCAGTTTATCCGTAGCGTTCAGCCTCAACAATGAGCAGTTCTTC	TRBV28	TRBJ2-1	NA	NA
CATSRVGARQPQHF	TGTGCCACCAGCAGAGTGGGGGCGAGGCAGCCCCAGCATTTT	TRBV15	TRBJ1-5	once	NA
CASISTWLAGGEQYF	TGTGCCAGCATCTCAACCTGGCTAGCGGGAGGCGAGCAGTACTTC	TRBV6-5	TRBJ2-7	NA	TRBD2
CASSAHRGVCEKLFF	TGTGCCAGCAGCGCTCACAGGGGCGTGTGTGAAAAACTGTTTTTT	TRBV21-1	TRBJ1-4	once	NA
CASSIGLVAGGGNQPQHF	TGTGCCAGTAGTATAGGCCTGGTGGCAGGGGGCGGGAATCAGCCCCAGCATTTT	TRBV19	TRBJ1-5	NA	TRBD1
CASSPMTGEAFF	TGTGCCAGTAGTCCGATGACAGGGGAAGCTTTCTTT	TRBV19	TRBJ1-1	medium-sized	TRBD1
CASSPTSGNTIYF	TGTGCCAGCTCACCTACATCTGGAAACACCATATATTTT	TRBV18	TRBJ1-3	NA	NA
CASNRGDNEQFF	TGTGCCAGCAACAGGGGGGATAATGAGCAGTTCTTC	TRBV2	TRBJ2-1	NA	TRBD1
CASSLYRGRSYEQYF	TGTGCCAGCAGCCTCTACAGGGGCCGCTCCTACGAGCAGTACTTC	TRBV21-1	TRBJ2-7	medium-sized	NA
CASSLAIGGANNEQFF	TGCGCCAGCAGCTTGGCCATTGGGGGGGCCAACAATGAGCAGTTCTTC	TRBV5-1	TRBJ2-1	NA	NA
CAWSVSGDGEQYF	TGTGCCTGGAGTGTCTCGGGGGACGGCGAGCAGTACTTC	TRBV30	TRBJ2-7	NA	NA
CASSLTATNEKLFF	TGTGCCAGCAGCTTGACAGCAACTAATGAAAAACTGTTTTTT	TRBV7-8	TRBJ1-4	NA	NA
CASSQSTGLANYGYTF	TGTGCCAGCAGCCAGTCGACAGGACTAGCTAACTATGGCTACACCTTC	TRBV14	TRBJ1-2	NA	NA
CASSFLDSGRAGGELFF	TGTGCCAGCAGCTTCCTCGACAGCGGGAGGGCCGGCGGGGAGCTGTTTTTT	TRBV11-2	TRBJ2-2	NA	TRBD2
CASSVSTSGIEMNTGELFF	TGTGCCAGCAGCGTCTCGACTAGCGGGATAGAAATGAACACCGGGGAGCTGTTTTTT	TRBV9	TRBJ2-2	NA	TRBD2
CASSQSLDVMETQYF	TGCGCCAGCAGCCAAAGTTTAGATGTAATGGAGACCCAGTACTTC	TRBV4-3	TRBJ2-5	NA	NA
CAEEAPLRLVRTGELFF	TGTGCCGAAGAGGCCCCCCTCAGACTTGTAAGGACCGGGGAGCTGTTTTTT	TRBV7-2	TRBJ2-2	NA	NA
CASSFGGTLSSYNEQFF	TGTGCCAGCAGCTTTGGAGGTACGTTGAGCTCCTACAATGAGCAGTTCTTC	TRBV5-4	TRBJ2-1	NA	NA
CASRHLGTRNQPQHF	TGTGCCAGCAGACATCTAGGGACTCGCAATCAGCCCCAGCATTTT	TRBV6-6	TRBJ1-5	NA	NA
CASSLEVTGVSGELFF	TGTGCCAGCAGCTTAGAAGTGACCGGGGTATCCGGGGAGCTGTTTTTT	TRBV7-9	TRBJ2-2	NA	NA
CASTYSGGTQGEQYF	TGTGCCAGCACTTATAGCGGGGGGACCCAAGGAGAGCAGTACTTC	TRBV2	TRBJ2-7	NA	TRBD2
CASRAGTVGNYGYTF	TGTGCCAGCAGAGCTGGGACAGTCGGGAACTATGGCTACACCTTC	TRBV11-2	TRBJ1-2	NA	TRBD1
CASSGIAPNRGADEQFF	TGCGCCAGCAGTGGAATAGCGCCTAATCGGGGTGCAGATGAGCAGTTCTTC	TRBV10-2	TRBJ2-1	NA	NA
CASSSPTSGGAPQYF	TGTGCCAGCAGCTCTCCAACTAGCGGGGGGGCCCCGCAGTACTTC	TRBV7-2	TRBJ2-7	few	TRBD2